This T cell receptor (beta chain) was recovered during a study of T cells after yellow fever vaccination (dated by TCRdb to about 2019). With regard to the full study: The SMART-Seq v4 Ultra Low Input RNA kit was used to prepare libraries from fractions with low cell numbers. To follow T-cell clones before and after both primary and booster YFV17D yellow fever vaccination, bulk TCR alpha and beta repertoires underwent longitudinal sequencing. Two healthy male donors, one aged 18 to 29 and one aged 30 to 39 years, were included in the cohort. Bulk PBMC replicates and cell subsets were isolated from blood drawn at multiple timepoints before and after both primary and secondary immunization. Results the study describes overall, beyond this receptor: Computational filtering was needed because FACS-sorted repertoires could contain abundant contaminating clonotypes from the bulk population. A small share of clonotypes occurred in both CD4 and CD8 compartments, likely arising from convergent recombination. After the booster, most clones that had expanded after primary vaccination were detected again (around 97% of CD4 and 88% of CD8), suggesting broad maintenance of memory. Compared with the primary T-cell response, the secondary T-cell response was weaker but faster, peaking on day 5 rather than day 15. The study included only two donors, which limits how far the findings can be generalized.

From the germline V gene, CDR1 is MNHEY and CDR2 is SVGEGT. V is clipped by 6 bases and J by 11 bases, and the sequence between their germline boundaries is 17 bases long. The CDR3 holds 13 amino acids from the cysteine to the phenylalanine. Only the CDR3 portion is preserved as DNA: 39 bases, with reading frame beginning at the first base. This clonotype has more than one count but fewer than ten. This receptor's antigen is unknown. No much larger clone is present one base from it, and per-base qualities are unavailable. TCR cDNA was synthesized by 5'RACE template switching, through which a universal primer site and unique molecular identifiers were introduced. Priming of cDNA synthesis was performed from both the TCR alpha and TCR beta constant segments. Libraries were amplified in two PCR steps, with sample barcodes and sequencing adapters added in the second step. Libraries were sequenced on Illumina HiSeq 2500 (2x100 bp) or NovaSeq (2x150 bp). In the authors' own workflow: MIGEC was used to demultiplex reads and collapse the reads into UMI consensus sequences, and MiXCR was used for V(D)J alignment. Using edgeR on replicate PBMC samples, clonotypes were called vaccine-responding if FDR was below 0.01 and the log2 fold change was above 5 up to day 15. CD4 or CD8 identity was assigned to each bulk clonotype according to whether the clonotype was present at higher abundance in the sequenced CD4 repertoire or the sequenced CD8 repertoire. TCRdb trimmed public reads at Q25 via fastp, called clones via MiXCR and kept in-frame beta chains. Rows with one shared CDR3 protein collapse into an entry with the most common genes and DNA. TCRdb's processing, not the study's, gives the V and J calls here. For this sample there are 300,000 to 400,000 distinct CDR3 sequences; 8.7% appear just once. Jointly, the top ten make up over 15% of the sample.

This specimen's treatment or condition label, per the study, means: live attenuated yellow fever vaccine strain. Two biological replicates of bulk PBMCs were collected at each blood-draw timepoint. PBMCs were isolated from peripheral blood using a standard Ficoll-Paque protocol. TriZol was used to extract RNA from bulk PBMCs, from CD4 and CD8 fractions, and from dextramer-positive and dextramer-negative fractions. Specimen: PBMCs, collected on the day of the first yellow fever vaccination. The chain couples TRBV6-2 or TRBV6-3 to TRBJ1-5, with the D segment identity uncertain. The TCR comes from a young man who received the YFV17D yellow fever vaccine. CDR3 loop: CASSGGRPVAQHF. The DNA sequence is TGTGCCAGCAGCGGCGGACGGCCTGTGGCCCAGCATTTT.